Below, 8 T cell receptor beta chains from the same sample are listed, as sequenced in a study of blood T cell repertoires in COVID-19. The data were produced by immunoSEQ multiplex PCR, yet TCRdb's version contains in-frame clones alone and is incomplete. The sample holds approximately 200,000 clones; 65% to 85% are singletons and the top ten take 10%. Sequencing was done on a sample of peripheral blood. The receptors were sampled from a woman older than 75 with acute or convalescent COVID-19.

Details on this clone: Other DNA variants within this sample encode the same CDR3. This chain links TRBV7-2 with TRBJ2-7; 7 bases fit TRBD1. Germline V gene sequence: CDR1 SGHTA, CDR2 FQGNSA. The CDR3 runs to 13 residues. Trimming removed 3 bases from V and 3 bases from J; junction bases left unmatched: 2. The CDR3 sequence: CASSLGQLYEQYF. CDR3 DNA: TGTGCCAGCAGCTTGGGACAGCTCTACGAGCAGTACTTC.

This chain connects TRBV28 to TRBJ2-5; 8 nucleotides match TRBD2. The germline V gene has CDR1 MDHEN and CDR2 SYDVKM. The CDR3 has 15 residues. With 5 bases clipped from V and 4 bases from J, the junction kept 9 bases outside the gene matches. CDR3 loop: CASSLPGGGGETQYF. The CDR3 bases are TGTGCCAGCAGTCTTCCGGGAGGGGGAGGAGAGACCCAGTACTTC.

The gene calls are TRBV7-9 and TRBJ2-7; 12 positions agree with TRBD1. Germline assignment: CDR1 SEHNR and CDR2 FQNEAQ (reference sequence). The CDR3 extends over 14 amino acids. The J segment lost 8 bases and the V segment lost 3 bases, leaving 5 bases of the junction unmatched. The DNA of the CDR3 is TGTGCCAGCAGCTTGGGACAGGGGGCCATTCAGCAGTACTTC. As protein: CASSLGQGAIQQYF. The full variable domain, completed using reference TRBV7-9 and TRBJ2-7, is DTGVSQNPRHKITKRGQNVTFRCDPISEHNRLYWYRQTLGQGPEFLTYFQNEAQLEKSRLLSDRFSAERPKGSFSTLEIQRTEQGDSAMYLCASSLGQGAIQQYFGPGTRLTVT.

This rearrangement joins TRBV15 to TRBJ1-2, with a weak D call TRBD1 (6 bases). The germline V gene encodes CDR1 LNHNV and CDR2 YYDKDF (reference sequence). The CDR3 is 14 amino acids. V was trimmed by 1 base and J by 4 bases, leaving 10 bases between them. In DNA form, the CDR3 reads TGTGCCACCAGCAGAGGGGGCAGGGGCTATGGCTACACCTTC. Protein sequence: CATSRGGRGYGYTF.

This chain connects TRBV2 to TRBJ2-7; a weak D match, TRBD1 (6 bases). The V and J ends lost 7 bases and 8 bases respectively, with 18 bases between them. Germline V gives CDR1 SNHLY, CDR2 FYNNEI. This CDR3 comprises 13 residues. The chain's CDR3 is CASTHDLQGKQYF. DNA of the CDR3: TGTGCCAGCACTCACGACCTCCAGGGGAAGCAGTACTTC.

The sample holds one count of this clone. The V call is TRBV7-3, the J call TRBJ2-2, with 8 positions matching TRBD2. V shed 1 base and J 0 bases; nucleotides not matched to a gene: 1. CDR1 is SGHTA and CDR2 is FQGTGA in the germline V gene. The CDR3 has 16 residues. CDR3 DNA sequence: TGTGCCAGCAGCTTAATTAGCGGGGCGAACACCGGGGAGCTGTTTTTT. Translation: CASSLISGANTGELFF.

This clone has a single count. The rearrangement uses TRBV5-1 and TRBJ2-2; D is possibly TRBD2 (5 bases). This CDR3 is built from 15 residues. The V end was cut by 1 base, the J end by 4 bases, with 11 bases between. Per germline, CDR1 SGHRS and CDR2 YFSETQ. In nucleotides, the CDR3 is TGCGCCAGCAGCTTGTCGGCGGGCCGCACCGGGGAGCTGTTTTTT. Translating gives CASSLSAGRTGELFF.

The chain recombines TRBV10-3 with TRBJ2-5, with 10 bases fitting TRBD2. Germline-derived CDR1 and CDR2 are ENHRY and SYGVKD. The CDR3 contains 15 residues. V lost 3 bases and J lost 5; bases outside the gene matches: 6. The CDR3, as DNA: TGTGCCATCAGTGACCTAGCGGGAGCTTCGGAGACCCAGTACTTC. This encodes CAISDLAGASETQYF.